This entry describes one TCR beta chain. The data originate from a study of T-cell reconstitution after alpha-beta-depleted transplantation in children. V lost 1 base and J lost 6, with 10 bases in between. This CDR3 is built from 14 residues. The germline V gene has CDR1 LGHDT and CDR2 YNNKEL (reference sequence). Researchers prepared the TCRbeta library using unique molecular identifiers, the study reports. TCRdb reprocessed the PCR reads with MiXCR, giving one entry per CDR3 protein. The table has roughly 420,000 distinct CDR3 sequences, 16% seen once. The source is a boy in the first two years of life who had a stem cell transplant for Wiskott-Aldrich syndrome, so the T cells may come from the graft donor. Sequenced material: PBMCs, mostly from graft donor cells, taken 360 days after TCRalphabeta/CD19-depleted stem cell transplant. The chain has TRBV3-1 and TRBJ2-1; D is ambiguous. As DNA, the CDR3 is TGTGCCAGCAGCCAAGTCCCAGGCACCAATGAGCAGTTCTTC. Translating gives CASSQVPGTNEQFF.